This record covers a single TCR beta chain. The antigen remains undetermined. The data were produced by immunoSEQ multiplex PCR, yet TCRdb's version contains in-frame clones alone and is incomplete. The sample consists of over 20,000 clones, 80% of them appearing once. Time point noted: cycle 4 day 1 (C4D1), after around six weeks of nivolumab. Brentuximab vedotin exposure varied, and every patient relapsed after autologous stem cell transplantation. Responses achieved at best were complete response, partial response or progressive disease. The data derive from a study of PD-1 blockade in classical Hodgkin lymphoma. Study-wide findings and caveats: Newly diagnosed patients were reported to start with lower TCR diversity than healthy donors. Causes of the repertoire differences remain undefined, possibly disease activity or prior therapy.

The V and J ends lost 5 bases and 2 bases respectively, with 24 bases between them. The CDR3 contains 18 residues. CDR1 and CDR2 (germline): PRHDT, FYEKMQ (reference sequence). This chain joins TRBV13 and TRBJ1-1; D is undetermined. The starting material was peripheral blood mononuclear cells (PBMCs), obtained before the fourth cycle of nivolumab. This TCR came from a human donor with classical Hodgkin lymphoma. CDR3 DNA: TGTGCCAGCAGCGACCGGGCGGGGTTTACTCGATATAACACTGAAGCTTTCTTT. Its protein product is CASSDRAGFTRYNTEAFF. The full variable domain, in which reference TRBV13 and TRBJ1-1 provide the parts outside the CDR3, is AAGVIQSPRHLIKEKRETATLKCYPIPRHDTVYWYQQGPGQDPQFLISFYEKMQSDKGSIPDRFSAQQFSDYHSELNMSSLELGDSALYFCASSDRAGFTRYNTEAFFGQGTRLTVV.